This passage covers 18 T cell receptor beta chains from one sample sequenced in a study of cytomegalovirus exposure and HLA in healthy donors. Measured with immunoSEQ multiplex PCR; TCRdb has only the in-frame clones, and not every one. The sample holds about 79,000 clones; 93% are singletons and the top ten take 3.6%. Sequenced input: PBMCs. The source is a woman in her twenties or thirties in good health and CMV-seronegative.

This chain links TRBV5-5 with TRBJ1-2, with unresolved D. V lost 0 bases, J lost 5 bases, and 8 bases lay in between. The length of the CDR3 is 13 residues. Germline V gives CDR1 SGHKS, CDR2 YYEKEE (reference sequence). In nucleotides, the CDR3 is TGTGCCAGCAGCTTGGCCAACGGGTATGGCTACACCTTC. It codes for CASSLANGYGYTF.

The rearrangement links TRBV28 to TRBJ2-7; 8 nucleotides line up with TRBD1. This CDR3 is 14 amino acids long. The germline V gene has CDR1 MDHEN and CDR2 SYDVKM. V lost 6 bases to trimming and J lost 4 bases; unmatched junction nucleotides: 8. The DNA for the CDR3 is TGTGCCAGCAGCGACGACAGGGGACGATACGAGCAGTACTTC. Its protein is CASSDDRGRYEQYF.

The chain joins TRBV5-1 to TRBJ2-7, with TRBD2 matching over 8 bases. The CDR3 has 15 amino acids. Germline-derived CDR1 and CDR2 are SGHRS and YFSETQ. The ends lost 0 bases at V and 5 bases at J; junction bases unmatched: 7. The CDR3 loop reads CASSLGLAGVDEQYF. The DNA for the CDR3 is TGCGCCAGCAGCTTGGGTCTAGCGGGTGTAGACGAGCAGTACTTC.

In nucleotides, the CDR3 is TGTGCCAGCAGTGAAACAGGTTCCTTTGCTAACTATGGCTACACCTTC. Translating it yields CASSETGSFANYGYTF. The chain uses TRBV6-1 and TRBJ1-2, with D perhaps matching TRBD1 (5 bases). V lost 2 bases and J lost 0, with 13 bases in between. Germline CDR1 reads MNHNS; CDR2 reads SASEGT. The CDR3 totals 16 residues.

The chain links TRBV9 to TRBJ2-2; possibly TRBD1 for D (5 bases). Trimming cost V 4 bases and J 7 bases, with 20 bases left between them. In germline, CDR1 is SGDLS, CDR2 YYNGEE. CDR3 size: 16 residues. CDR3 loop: CASSLWMGSQDGELFF. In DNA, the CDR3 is TGTGCCAGCAGCCTCTGGATGGGATCACAGGACGGGGAGCTGTTTTTT.

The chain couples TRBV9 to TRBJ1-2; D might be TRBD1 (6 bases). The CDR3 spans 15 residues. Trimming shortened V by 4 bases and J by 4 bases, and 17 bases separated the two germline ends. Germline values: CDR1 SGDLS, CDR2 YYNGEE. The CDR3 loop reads CASSPRTDPIYGYTF. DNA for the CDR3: TGTGCCAGCAGCCCCCGGACAGACCCCATCTATGGCTACACCTTC.

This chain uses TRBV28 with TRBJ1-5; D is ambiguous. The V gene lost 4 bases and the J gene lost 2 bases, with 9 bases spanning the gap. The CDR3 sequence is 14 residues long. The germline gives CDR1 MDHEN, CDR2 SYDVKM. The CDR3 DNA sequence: TGTGCCAGCAGTTGGTTCCGCGGCAATCAGCCCCAGCATTTT. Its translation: CASSWFRGNQPQHF.

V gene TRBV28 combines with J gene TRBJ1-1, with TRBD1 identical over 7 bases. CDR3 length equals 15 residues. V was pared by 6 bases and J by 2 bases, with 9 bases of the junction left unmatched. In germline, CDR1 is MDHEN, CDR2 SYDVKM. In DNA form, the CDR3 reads TGTGCCAGCAGCGACGACCGGGACAGCAACACTGAAGCTTTCTTT. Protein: CASSDDRDSNTEAFF.

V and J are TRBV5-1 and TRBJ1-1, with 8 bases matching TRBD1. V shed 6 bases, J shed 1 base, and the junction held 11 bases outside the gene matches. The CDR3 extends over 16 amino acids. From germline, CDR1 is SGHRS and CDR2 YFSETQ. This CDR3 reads CASNIGLGQGNTEAFF. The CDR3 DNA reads TGCGCCAGCAATATCGGGTTAGGACAGGGGAACACTGAAGCTTTCTTT.

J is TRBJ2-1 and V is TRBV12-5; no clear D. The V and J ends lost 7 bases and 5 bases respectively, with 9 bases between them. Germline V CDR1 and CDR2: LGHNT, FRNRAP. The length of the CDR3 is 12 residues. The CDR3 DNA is TGTGCTAGTGCACCTAATAACAATGAGCAGTTCTTC. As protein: CASAPNNNEQFF.

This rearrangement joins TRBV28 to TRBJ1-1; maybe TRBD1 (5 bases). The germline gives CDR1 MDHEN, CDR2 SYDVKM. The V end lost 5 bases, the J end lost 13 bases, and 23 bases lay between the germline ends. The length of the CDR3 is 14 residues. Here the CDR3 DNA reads TGTGCCAGCAGTCTGATAGCCTACTCTTTCGGGGGTTTCTTT. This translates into CASSLIAYSFGGFF. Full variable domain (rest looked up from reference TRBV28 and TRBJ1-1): DVKVTQSSRYLVKRTGEKVFLECVQDMDHENMFWYRQDPGLGLRLIYFSYDVKMKEKGDIPEGYSVSREKKERFSLILESASTNQTSMYLCASSLIAYSFGGFFGQGTRLTVV.

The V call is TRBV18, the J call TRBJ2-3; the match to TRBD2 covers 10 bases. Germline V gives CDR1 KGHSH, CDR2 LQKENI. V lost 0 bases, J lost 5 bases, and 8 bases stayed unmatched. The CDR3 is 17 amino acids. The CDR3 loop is CASSPPKAGGPGDTQYF. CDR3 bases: TGTGCCAGCTCACCACCGAAAGCGGGGGGGCCAGGAGATACGCAGTATTTT.

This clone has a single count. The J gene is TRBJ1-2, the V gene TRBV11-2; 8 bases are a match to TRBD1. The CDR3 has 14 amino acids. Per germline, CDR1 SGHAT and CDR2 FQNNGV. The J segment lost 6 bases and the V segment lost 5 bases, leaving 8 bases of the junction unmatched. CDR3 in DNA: TGTGCCAGCAGCGTAACGACAGGGGTGAATGGCTACACCTTC. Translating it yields CASSVTTGVNGYTF.

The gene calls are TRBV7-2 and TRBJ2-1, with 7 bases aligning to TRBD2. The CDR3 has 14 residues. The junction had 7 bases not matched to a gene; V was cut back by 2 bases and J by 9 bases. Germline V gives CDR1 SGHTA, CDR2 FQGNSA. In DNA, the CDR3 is TGTGCCAGCAGCTTATTTGGGTCGGGGGGTGAGCAGTTCTTC. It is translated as CASSLFGSGGEQFF.

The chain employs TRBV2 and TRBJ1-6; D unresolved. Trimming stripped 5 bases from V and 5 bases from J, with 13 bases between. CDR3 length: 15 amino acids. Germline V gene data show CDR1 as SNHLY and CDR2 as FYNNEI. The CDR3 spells CASSRSLGNNSPLHF. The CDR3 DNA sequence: TGTGCCAGCAGTAGGTCACTAGGGAATAATTCACCCCTCCACTTT.

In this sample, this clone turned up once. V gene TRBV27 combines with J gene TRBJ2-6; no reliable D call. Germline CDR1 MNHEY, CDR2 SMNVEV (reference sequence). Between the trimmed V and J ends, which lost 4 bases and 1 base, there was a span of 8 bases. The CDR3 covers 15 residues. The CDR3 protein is CASSSGQSGANVLTF. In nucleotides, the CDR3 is TGTGCCAGCAGTTCAGGTCAATCTGGGGCCAACGTCCTGACTTTC.

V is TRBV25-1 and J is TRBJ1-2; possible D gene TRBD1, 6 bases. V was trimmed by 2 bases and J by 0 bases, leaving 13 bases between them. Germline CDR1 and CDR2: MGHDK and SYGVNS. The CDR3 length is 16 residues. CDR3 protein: CASSEGGQLSNYGYTF. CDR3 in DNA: TGTGCCAGCAGTGAAGGTGGACAGCTGTCTAACTATGGCTACACCTTC.

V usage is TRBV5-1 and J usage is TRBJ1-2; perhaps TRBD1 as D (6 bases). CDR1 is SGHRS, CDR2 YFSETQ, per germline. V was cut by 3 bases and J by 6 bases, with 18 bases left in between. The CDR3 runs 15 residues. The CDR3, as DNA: TGCGCCAGCAGCTCGCGCGGGGGGCGGGGAGATGGCTACACCTTC. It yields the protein CASSSRGGRGDGYTF.